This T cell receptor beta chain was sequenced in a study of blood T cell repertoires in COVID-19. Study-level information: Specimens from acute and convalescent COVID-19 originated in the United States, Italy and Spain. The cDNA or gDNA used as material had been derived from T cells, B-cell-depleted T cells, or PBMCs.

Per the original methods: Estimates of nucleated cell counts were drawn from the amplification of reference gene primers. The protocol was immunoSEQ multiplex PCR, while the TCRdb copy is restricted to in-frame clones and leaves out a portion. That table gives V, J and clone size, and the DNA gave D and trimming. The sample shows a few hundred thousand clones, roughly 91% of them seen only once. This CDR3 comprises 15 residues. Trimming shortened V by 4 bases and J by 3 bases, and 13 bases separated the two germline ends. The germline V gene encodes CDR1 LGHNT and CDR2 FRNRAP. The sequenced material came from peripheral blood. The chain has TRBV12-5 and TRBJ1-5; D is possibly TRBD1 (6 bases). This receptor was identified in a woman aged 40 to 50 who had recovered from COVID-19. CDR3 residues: CASGSPQGPNQPQHF. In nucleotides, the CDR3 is TGTGCTAGTGGTTCCCCACAGGGACCCAATCAGCCCCAGCATTTT.